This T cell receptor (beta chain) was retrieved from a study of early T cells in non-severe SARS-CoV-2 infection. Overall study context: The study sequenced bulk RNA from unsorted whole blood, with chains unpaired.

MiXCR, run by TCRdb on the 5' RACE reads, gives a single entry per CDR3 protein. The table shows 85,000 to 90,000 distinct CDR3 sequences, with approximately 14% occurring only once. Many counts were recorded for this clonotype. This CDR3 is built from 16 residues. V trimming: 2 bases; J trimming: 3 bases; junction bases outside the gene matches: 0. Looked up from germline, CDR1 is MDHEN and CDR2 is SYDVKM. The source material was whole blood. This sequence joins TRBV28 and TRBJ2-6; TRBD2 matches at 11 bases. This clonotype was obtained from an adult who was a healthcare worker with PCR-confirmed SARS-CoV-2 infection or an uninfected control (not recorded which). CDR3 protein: CASSLLAGGGANVLTF. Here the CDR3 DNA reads TGTGCCAGCAGTTTACTAGCGGGAGGTGGGGCCAACGTCCTGACTTTC. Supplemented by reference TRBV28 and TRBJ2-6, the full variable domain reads DVKVTQSSRYLVKRTGEKVFLECVQDMDHENMFWYRQDPGLGLRLIYFSYDVKMKEKGDIPEGYSVSREKKERFSLILESASTNQTSMYLCASSLLAGGGANVLTFGAGSRLTVL.